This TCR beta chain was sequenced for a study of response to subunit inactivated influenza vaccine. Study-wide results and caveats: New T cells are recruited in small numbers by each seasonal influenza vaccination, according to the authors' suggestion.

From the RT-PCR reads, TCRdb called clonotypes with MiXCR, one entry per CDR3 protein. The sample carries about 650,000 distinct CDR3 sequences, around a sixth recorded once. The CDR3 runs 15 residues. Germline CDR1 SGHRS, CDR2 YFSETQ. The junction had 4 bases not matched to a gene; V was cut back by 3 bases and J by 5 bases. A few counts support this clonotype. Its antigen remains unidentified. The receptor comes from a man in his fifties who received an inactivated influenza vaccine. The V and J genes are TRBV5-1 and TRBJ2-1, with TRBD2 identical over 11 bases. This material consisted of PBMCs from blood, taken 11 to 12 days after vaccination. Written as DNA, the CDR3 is TGCGCCAGCAGCTCTGGACTAGCGGGTGACAATGAGCAGTTCTTC. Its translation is CASSSGLAGDNEQFF.